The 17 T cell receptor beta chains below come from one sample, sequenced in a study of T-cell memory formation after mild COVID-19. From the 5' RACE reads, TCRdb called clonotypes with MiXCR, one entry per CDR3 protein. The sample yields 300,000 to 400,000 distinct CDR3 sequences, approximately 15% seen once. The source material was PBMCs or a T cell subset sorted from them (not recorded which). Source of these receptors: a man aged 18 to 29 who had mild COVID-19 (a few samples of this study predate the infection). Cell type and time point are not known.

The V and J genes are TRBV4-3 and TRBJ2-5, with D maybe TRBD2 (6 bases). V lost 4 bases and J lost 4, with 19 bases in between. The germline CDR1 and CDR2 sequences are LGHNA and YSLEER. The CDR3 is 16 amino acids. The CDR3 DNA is TGCGCCAGCAGCCCCCGCCGGGGGTTAACGGTAGAGACCCAGTACTTC. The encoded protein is CASSPRRGLTVETQYF.

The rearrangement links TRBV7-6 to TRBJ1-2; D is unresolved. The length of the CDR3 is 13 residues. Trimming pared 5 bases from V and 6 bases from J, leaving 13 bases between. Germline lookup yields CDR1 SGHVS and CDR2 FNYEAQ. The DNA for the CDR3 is TGTGCCAGCAGCGACGCGGACGAGCATGGCTACACCTTC. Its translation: CASSDADEHGYTF.

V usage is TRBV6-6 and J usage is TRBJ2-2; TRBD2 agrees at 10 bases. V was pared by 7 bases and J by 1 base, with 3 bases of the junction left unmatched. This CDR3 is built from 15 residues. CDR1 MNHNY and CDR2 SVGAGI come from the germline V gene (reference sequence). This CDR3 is CASIPSGGNTGELFF. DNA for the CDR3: TGTGCCAGCATCCCTAGCGGGGGGAACACCGGGGAGCTGTTTTTT.

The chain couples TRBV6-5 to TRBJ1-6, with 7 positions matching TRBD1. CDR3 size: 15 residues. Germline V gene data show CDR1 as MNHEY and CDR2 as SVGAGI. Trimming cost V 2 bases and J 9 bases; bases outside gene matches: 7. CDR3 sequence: CASSYQGGVGSPLHF. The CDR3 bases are TGTGCCAGCAGTTACCAGGGGGGTGTTGGTTCACCCCTCCACTTT.

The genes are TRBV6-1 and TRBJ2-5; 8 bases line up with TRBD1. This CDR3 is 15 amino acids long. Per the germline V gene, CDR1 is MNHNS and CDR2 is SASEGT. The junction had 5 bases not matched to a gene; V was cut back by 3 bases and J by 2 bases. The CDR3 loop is CASSDRGRLQETQYF. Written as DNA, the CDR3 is TGTGCCAGCAGTGACAGGGGGCGGCTACAAGAGACCCAGTACTTC.

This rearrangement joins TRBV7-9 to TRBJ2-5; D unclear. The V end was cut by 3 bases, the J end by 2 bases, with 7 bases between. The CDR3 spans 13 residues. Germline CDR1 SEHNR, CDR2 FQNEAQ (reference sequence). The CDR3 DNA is TGTGCCAGCAGCTTTGACATACAAGAGACCCAGTACTTC. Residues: CASSFDIQETQYF.

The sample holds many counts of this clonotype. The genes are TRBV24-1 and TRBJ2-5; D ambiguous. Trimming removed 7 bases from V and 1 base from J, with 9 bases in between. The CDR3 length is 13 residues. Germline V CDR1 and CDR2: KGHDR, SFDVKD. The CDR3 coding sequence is TGTGCCACCAGCGGAATATTCCAAGAGACCCAGTACTTC. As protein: CATSGIFQETQYF.

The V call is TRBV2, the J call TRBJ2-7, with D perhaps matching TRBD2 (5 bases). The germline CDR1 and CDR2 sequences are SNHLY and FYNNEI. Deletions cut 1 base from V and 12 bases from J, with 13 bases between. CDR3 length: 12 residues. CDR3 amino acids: CASSEVYRSGYV. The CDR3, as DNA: TGTGCCAGCAGTGAAGTCTACAGAAGCGGGTACGTC.

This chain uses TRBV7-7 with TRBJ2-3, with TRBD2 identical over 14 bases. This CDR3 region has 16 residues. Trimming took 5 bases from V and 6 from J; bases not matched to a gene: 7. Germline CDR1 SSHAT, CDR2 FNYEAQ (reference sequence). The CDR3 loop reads CASSTGLAGGHDTQYF. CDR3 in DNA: TGTGCCAGCAGCACCGGACTAGCGGGGGGACACGATACGCAGTATTTT.

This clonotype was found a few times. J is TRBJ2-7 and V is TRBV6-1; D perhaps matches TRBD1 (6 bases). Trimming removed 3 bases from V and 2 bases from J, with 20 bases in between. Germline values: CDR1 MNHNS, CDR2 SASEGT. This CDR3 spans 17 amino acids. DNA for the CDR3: TGTGCCAGCAGTGATCACCGGGGACAACGTGTAACCTACGAGCAGTACGTC. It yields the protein CASSDHRGQRVTYEQYV.

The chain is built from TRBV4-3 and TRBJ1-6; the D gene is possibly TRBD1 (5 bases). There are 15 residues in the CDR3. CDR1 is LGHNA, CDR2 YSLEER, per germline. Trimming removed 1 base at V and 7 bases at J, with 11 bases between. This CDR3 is CASSQGSGPNSPLHF. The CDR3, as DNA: TGCGCCAGCAGCCAAGGGTCGGGGCCCAATTCACCCCTCCACTTT.

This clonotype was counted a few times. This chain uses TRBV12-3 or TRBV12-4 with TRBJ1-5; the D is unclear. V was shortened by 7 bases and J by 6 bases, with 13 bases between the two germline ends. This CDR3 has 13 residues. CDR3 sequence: CASTPVGGQPQHF. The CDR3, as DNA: TGTGCCAGCACCCCGGTCGGAGGTCAGCCCCAGCATTTT.

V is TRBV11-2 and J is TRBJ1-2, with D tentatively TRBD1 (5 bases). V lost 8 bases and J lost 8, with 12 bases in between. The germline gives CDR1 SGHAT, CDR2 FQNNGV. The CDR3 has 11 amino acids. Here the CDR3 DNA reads TGTGCCAGCGGGGGGTCTCGGGGCTACACCTTC. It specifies CASGGSRGYTF.

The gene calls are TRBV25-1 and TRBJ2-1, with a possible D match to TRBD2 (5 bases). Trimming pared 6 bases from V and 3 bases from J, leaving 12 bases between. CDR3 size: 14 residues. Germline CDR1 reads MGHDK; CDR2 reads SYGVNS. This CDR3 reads CASRNPGDYNEQFF. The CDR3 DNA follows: TGTGCCAGCAGGAACCCCGGGGACTACAATGAGCAGTTCTTC. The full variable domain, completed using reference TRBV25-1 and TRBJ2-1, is EADIYQTPRYLVIGTGKKITLECSQTMGHDKMYWYQQDPGMELHLIHYSYGVNSTEKGDLSSESTVSRIRTEHFPLTLESARPSHTSQYLCASRNPGDYNEQFFGPGTRLTVL.

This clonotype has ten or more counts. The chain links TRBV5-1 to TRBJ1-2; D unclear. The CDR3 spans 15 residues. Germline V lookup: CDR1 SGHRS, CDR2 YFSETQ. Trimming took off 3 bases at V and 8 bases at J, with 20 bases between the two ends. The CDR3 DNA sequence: TGCGCCAGCAGCTCGTCCGGGATCCCCGATGGGGGCTACACCTTC. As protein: CASSSSGIPDGGYTF.

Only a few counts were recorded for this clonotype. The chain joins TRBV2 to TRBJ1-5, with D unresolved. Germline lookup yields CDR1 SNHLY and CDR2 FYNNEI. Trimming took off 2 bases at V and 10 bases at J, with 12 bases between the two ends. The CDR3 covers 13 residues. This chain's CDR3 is CASSEMAQQPQHF. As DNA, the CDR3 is TGTGCCAGCAGTGAAATGGCACAACAACCCCAGCATTTT.

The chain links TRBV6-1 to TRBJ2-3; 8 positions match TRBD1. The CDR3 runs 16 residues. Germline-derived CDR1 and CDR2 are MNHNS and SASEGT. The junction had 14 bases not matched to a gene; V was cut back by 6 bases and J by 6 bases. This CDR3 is CASRTRQGWIVDTQYF. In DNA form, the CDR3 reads TGTGCCAGCAGGACGAGACAGGGGTGGATCGTGGATACGCAGTATTTT.